These 24 T cell receptor beta chains share one sample of origin, sequenced in a study of cytomegalovirus exposure and HLA in healthy donors. The PCR used 60 Vbeta and 13 Jbeta primers. Some clones are missing from TCRdb's copy, which holds only in-frame ones; the method was immunoSEQ multiplex PCR. The top ten clones hold 1.5% to 2% of a sample with roughly 200,000 clones, around 75% of them seen once. Material: PBMCs. The receptor source for this set is a woman aged 25 to 45 in good health and CMV-seronegative.

This chain connects TRBV6-5 to TRBJ1-2; D possibly corresponds to TRBD1 (6 bases). V was trimmed by 8 bases and J by 5 bases, leaving 18 bases between them. CDR1 and CDR2 from the germline V gene are MNHEY and SVGAGI. This CDR3 spans 14 amino acids. The CDR3 spells CASSGAGERYGYTF. As DNA, the CDR3 is TGTGCCAGCTCTGGGGCAGGGGAACGGTATGGCTACACCTTC.

The rearrangement uses TRBV19 and TRBJ1-1, with 12 positions matching TRBD1. This CDR3 has 14 residues. V dropped 5 bases and J dropped 6; count of bases not matched to a gene: 4. Germline V gene lookup returns CDR1 LNHDA and CDR2 SQIVND (reference sequence). The chain's CDR3 is CASSWGQGASEAFF. The CDR3 DNA is TGTGCCAGTAGTTGGGGACAGGGGGCTTCTGAAGCTTTCTTT.

As to this clone: A read error may account for a junction end that differs from germline. The rearrangement uses TRBV7-3 and TRBJ2-2; 9 bases are a match to TRBD2. Germline CDR1 reads SGHTA; CDR2 reads FQGTGA. This CDR3 region has 16 residues. The CDR3 DNA reads TGTGCCAGCAGCTTAATCCTAGCGGGGAACGCCGGGGAGCTGTTTTTT. Its translation is CASSLILAGNAGELFF. Full variable domain (rest looked up from reference TRBV7-3 and TRBJ2-2): GAGVSQTPSNKVTEKGKYVELRCDPISGHTALYWYRQSLGQGPEFLIYFQGTGAADDSGLPNDRFFAVRPEGSVSTLKIQRTERGDSAVYLCASSLILAGNAGELFFGEGSRLTVL.

This chain uses TRBV2 with TRBJ1-1; D ambiguous. The CDR3 loop spans 12 amino acids. CDR1 is SNHLY, CDR2 FYNNEI, per germline. Trimming took 3 bases from V and 5 from J, leaving 7 bases between them. CDR3 sequence (DNA): TGTGCCAGCAGTGAGACGGGAACTGAAGCTTTCTTT. It encodes CASSETGTEAFF.

This clone showed up just once. Compared with germline, one end of the junction differs, possibly owing to a read error. Distinct nucleotide sequences in the sample also encode this CDR3. V and J are TRBV5-1 and TRBJ1-6; weak D call: TRBD1 (6 bases). Germline loops: CDR1 SGHRS, CDR2 YFSETQ. The CDR3 runs to 17 residues. CDR3 sequence: CASSPRTVNSYNSPLHF. The CDR3 coding sequence is TGCGCCAGCAGCCCGAGGACAGTAAACTCCTATAATTCGCCCCTCCACTTT.

This chain connects TRBV27 to TRBJ1-1; D may be TRBD1 (5 bases). V dropped 5 bases and J dropped 3 bases, with 13 bases sitting between them. Germline V lookup: CDR1 MNHEY, CDR2 SMNVEV (reference sequence). The CDR3 has 14 residues. The CDR3 region is CASSVGGGYTEAFF. CDR3 nucleotide sequence: TGTGCCAGCAGTGTCGGGGGGGGATACACTGAAGCTTTCTTT.

The chain carries TRBV19 and TRBJ1-5; D ambiguous. Trimming cost V 7 bases and J 3 bases, with 19 bases left between them. The CDR3 runs 16 residues. Germline V gene sequence: CDR1 LNHDA, CDR2 SQIVND (reference sequence). This chain's CDR3 is CASTNQAGNPNQPQHF. CDR3 coding DNA: TGTGCCAGTACCAATCAAGCCGGGAACCCCAATCAGCCCCAGCATTTT.

The J gene is TRBJ2-1, the V gene TRBV11-3; possible D gene TRBD2, 6 bases. V was shortened by 1 base and J by 5 bases, with 9 bases between the two germline ends. Germline V lookup: CDR1 SGHNT, CDR2 YENEEA. The CDR3 sequence is 14 residues long. CDR3 amino acids: CASSLGGGNNEQFF. Here the CDR3 DNA reads TGTGCCAGCAGCTTAGGGGGAGGTAACAATGAGCAGTTCTTC.

CDR3: CASSDRTGRDTQYF. In DNA, the CDR3 is TGTGCCAGCAGCGACAGGACAGGGCGGGATACGCAGTATTTT. The V and J genes are TRBV7-8 and TRBJ2-3; 8 bases line up with TRBD1. CDR1 and CDR2 from the germline V gene are SGHVS and FQNEAQ. Losses at the gene ends were 5 bases for V and 6 bases for J; bases not matched to a gene: 7. The CDR3 consists of 14 residues.

V usage is TRBV2 and J usage is TRBJ2-1; TRBD2 is a possible D gene (5 bases). CDR1 and CDR2 (germline): SNHLY, FYNNEI. The V end was cut by 3 bases, the J end by 5 bases, with 14 bases between. This CDR3 region has 15 residues. In DNA, the CDR3 is TGTGCCAGCAGTGAGCCAGCGGCCCTTAACAATGAGCAGTTCTTC. This codes for CASSEPAALNNEQFF.

This rearrangement joins TRBV25-1 to TRBJ1-2; the D gene is possibly TRBD1 (5 bases). This CDR3 has 14 amino acids. The germline CDR1 and CDR2 sequences are MGHDK and SYGVNS. V lost 2 bases and J lost 3, with 10 bases in between. This chain's CDR3 is CASSEVGVHYGYTF. CDR3 in DNA: TGTGCCAGCAGTGAAGTAGGGGTCCACTATGGCTACACCTTC.

This chain connects TRBV5-1 to TRBJ1-1, with a tentative D call TRBD1 (5 bases). The CDR3 extends over 13 amino acids. From germline, CDR1 is SGHRS and CDR2 YFSETQ. With 6 bases removed from V and 0 bases from J, the gap between germline ends came to 9 bases. The CDR3 loop reads CASTTGLNTEAFF. In DNA, the CDR3 is TGCGCCAGCACAACAGGACTGAACACTGAAGCTTTCTTT.

To note about this clone: Mismatch with germline at one junction end may stem from a read error. This CDR3 is also generated by other DNA sequences in the sample. The V gene is TRBV5-6, the J gene TRBJ1-4, with 9 nucleotides matching TRBD1. The CDR3 has 17 amino acids. Germline assignment: CDR1 SGHDT and CDR2 YYEEEE. The CDR3 loop is CASSLGAMGQGLDKLFF. The CDR3 region has the DNA TGCGCCAGCAGCTTGGGGGCAATGGGACAGGGTCTCGATAAACTGTTTTTT.

This chain uses TRBV6-1 with TRBJ2-4, with D perhaps matching TRBD1 (6 bases). V lost 3 bases, J lost 6 bases, and 15 bases lay in between. This CDR3 spans 15 amino acids. In germline, CDR1 is MNHNS, CDR2 SASEGT. This CDR3 reads CASSDQTGAPNIQYF. The CDR3 DNA sequence: TGTGCCAGCAGTGACCAGACAGGTGCCCCAAACATTCAGTACTTC.

This clone came up a few times. This chain uses TRBV15 with TRBJ1-5; D not resolved. The CDR3 runs 14 residues. Germline CDR1 is LNHNV and CDR2 is YYDKDF (reference sequence). V lost 3 bases and J lost 2, with 8 bases in between. The DNA of the CDR3 is TGTGCCACCAGCAGGGACTCCGGCAATCAGCCCCAGCATTTT. Amino acids: CATSRDSGNQPQHF.

The chain uses TRBV5-6 and TRBJ1-2, with 11 nucleotides matching TRBD1. The CDR3 has 16 amino acids. Germline trimming cut 5 bases from V and 1 base from J; bases unmatched to any gene: 7. Germline values: CDR1 SGHDT, CDR2 YYEEEE. CDR3 nucleotides: TGTGCCAGCAGTCCCGGGACAGGGGGTTATAACTATGGCTACACCTTC. Protein sequence: CASSPGTGGYNYGYTF.

This clone was seen once. The CDR3 DNA sequence: TGTGCCAGCAGCTGGACACCGGGCTCCTACAATGAGCAGTTCTTC. Amino acid sequence: CASSWTPGSYNEQFF. The V gene is TRBV7-9, the J gene TRBJ2-1; D is possibly TRBD1 (5 bases). The germline gives CDR1 SEHNR, CDR2 FQNEAQ (reference sequence). This CDR3 has 15 amino acids. Trimming took 4 bases from V and 0 from J, leaving 10 bases between them.

The gene calls are TRBV14 and TRBJ2-5, with D maybe TRBD2 (5 bases). The end of the DNA aligns better with TRBJ2-7, so the J call may be wrong. CDR1 SGHDN and CDR2 FVKESK come from the germline V gene. The CDR3 runs 13 residues. This chain's CDR3 is CASSPSGSYEQYF. CDR3 DNA sequence: TGTGCCAGCAGCCCAAGCGGCTCCTACGAGCAGTACTTC.

The V call is TRBV7-9, the J call TRBJ1-2; maybe TRBD1 (5 bases). V dropped 0 bases and J dropped 6 bases, with 14 bases sitting between them. The CDR3 has 15 amino acids. CDR1 and CDR2 from the germline V gene are SEHNR and FQNEAQ (reference sequence). In DNA, the CDR3 is TGTGCCAGCAGCTTAGCCAGGTCAGGGTCGGATGGCTACACCTTC. Translation: CASSLARSGSDGYTF. Complete variable domain (other parts from reference TRBV7-9 and TRBJ1-2): DTGVSQNPRHKITKRGQNVTFRCDPISEHNRLYWYRQTLGQGPEFLTYFQNEAQLEKSRLLSDRFSAERPKGSFSTLEIQRTEQGDSAMYLCASSLARSGSDGYTFGSGTRLTVV.

The chain uses TRBV11-2 and TRBJ2-7; D call uncertain. CDR1 SGHAT and CDR2 FQNNGV come from the germline V gene. This CDR3 spans 14 amino acids. Trimming took off 5 bases at V and 4 bases at J, with 15 bases between the two ends. The CDR3 DNA sequence: TGTGCCAGCAGCCGTGCCTCGTACGGGTACGAGCAGTACTTC. The encoded protein is CASSRASYGYEQYF.

The chain uses TRBV19 and TRBJ2-7; 10 positions agree with TRBD2. CDR1 and CDR2 (germline): LNHDA, SQIVND (reference sequence). This CDR3 spans 15 amino acids. V trimming: 5 bases; J trimming: 0 bases; junction bases outside the gene matches: 4. CDR3 region: CASSQAGGLSYEQYF. CDR3 DNA sequence: TGTGCCAGTAGTCAAGCGGGGGGGCTCTCCTACGAGCAGTACTTC.

V is TRBV19 and J is TRBJ1-1, with D hard to call. The germline gives CDR1 LNHDA, CDR2 SQIVND (reference sequence). V lost 5 bases and J lost 8, with 9 bases in between. The CDR3 runs 11 residues. CDR3 in amino acids: CASSAGWEAFF. The CDR3 DNA is TGTGCCAGTAGTGCCGGTTGGGAAGCTTTCTTT.

This chain joins TRBV9 and TRBJ1-6, with 7 nucleotides matching TRBD1. In germline, CDR1 is SGDLS, CDR2 YYNGEE. The CDR3 is made up of 14 amino acids. The trim removed 0 bases at V and 13 bases at J, leaving 7 bases unmatched. CDR3 in amino acids: CASSVEGTVEPLHF. CDR3 nucleotides: TGTGCCAGCAGCGTAGAGGGGACAGTCGAGCCCCTCCACTTT.

About this clone: The junction differs from germline at one of its ends, possibly a read error. The chain couples TRBV6-5 to TRBJ1-3; D is perhaps TRBD1 (5 bases). Germline values: CDR1 MNHEY, CDR2 SVGAGI. The CDR3 covers 15 residues. CDR3 bases: TGTGCCAGCAGTTACAGGGGCAGCTCTGGAAGCACCATATATTTT. Translation gives CASSYRGSSGSTIYF.